Listed here are 26 T cell receptor beta chains from one sample, sequenced in a study of T cell responses to AZD1222 COVID-19 vaccine. Assay: immunoSEQ multiplex PCR; the TCRdb copy retains only in-frame clones and omits some. The sample carries around 150,000 clones, around 95% recorded once. This specimen consisted of peripheral blood, obtained on day 0 of AZD1222 vaccination. The receptors were gathered from an adult in good health.

The chain has TRBV6-2 or TRBV6-3 and TRBJ1-5; maybe TRBD1 (5 bases). The V and J ends lost 5 bases and 6 bases respectively, with 20 bases between them. This CDR3 is 16 amino acids long. Germline V CDR1 and CDR2: MNHEY, SVGEGT. The chain's CDR3 is CASSHRFGGPSQPQHF. The CDR3 DNA reads as TGTGCCAGCAGTCACCGGTTCGGGGGACCCTCTCAGCCCCAGCATTTT.

V gene TRBV30 combines with J gene TRBJ2-7, with D hard to call. CDR1 and CDR2 (germline): GTSNPN, SVGIG (reference sequence). The CDR3 is 15 amino acids. With 3 bases removed from V and 1 base from J, the gap between germline ends came to 16 bases. The CDR3 sequence is CAWSSWAVHSYEQYF. In nucleotides, the CDR3 is TGTGCCTGGAGCAGTTGGGCCGTTCATTCCTACGAGCAGTACTTC.

The V and J genes are TRBV28 and TRBJ1-1; the D gene is possibly TRBD1 (5 bases). Germline assignment: CDR1 MDHEN and CDR2 SYDVKM. This CDR3 region has 13 residues. Trimming took off 5 bases at V and 0 bases at J, with 7 bases between the two ends. DNA of the CDR3: TGTGCCAGCAGTCCAGGGATGAACACTGAAGCTTTCTTT. Its translation: CASSPGMNTEAFF.

The V and J genes are TRBV28 and TRBJ2-7, with a tentative D call TRBD2 (6 bases). V lost 4 bases to trimming and J lost 4 bases, with 14 bases between them. Germline CDR1 is MDHEN and CDR2 is SYDVKM. This CDR3 comprises 14 residues. The CDR3: CASSSLLRGYEQYF. Written as DNA, the CDR3 is TGTGCCAGCAGTTCCCTCCTTCGGGGGTACGAGCAGTACTTC.

The chain's CDR3 is CASIPSAGGRNQPQHF. The CDR3 DNA reads TGTGCCAGCATCCCATCGGCAGGGGGTCGGAATCAGCCCCAGCATTTT. The rearrangement links TRBV28 to TRBJ1-5; 7 bases match TRBD1. V lost 7 bases, J lost 4 bases, and 13 bases stayed unmatched. This CDR3 region has 16 residues. Germline V CDR1 and CDR2: MDHEN, SYDVKM.

In this sample, this clone turned up once. The rearrangement links TRBV3-1 (or the pseudogene TRBV3-2) to TRBJ1-2, with 9 positions matching TRBD1. This CDR3 is 13 amino acids long. The trim removed 4 bases at V and 6 bases at J, leaving 3 bases unmatched. CDR1 is LGHDT and CDR2 is YNNKEL in the germline V gene (reference sequence). The CDR3 sequence is CASSPRDRDGYTF. The DNA for the CDR3 is TGTGCCAGCAGCCCCCGGGACAGGGATGGCTACACCTTC.

This clone is a singleton in its sample. This sequence joins TRBV27 and TRBJ1-5; D is unresolved. The V end lost 0 bases, the J end lost 6 bases, and 6 bases lay between the germline ends. CDR3 length equals 13 residues. Per germline, CDR1 MNHEY and CDR2 SMNVEV (reference sequence). CDR3: CASSLSLGQPQHF. The CDR3 DNA reads TGTGCCAGCAGTTTATCTTTAGGTCAGCCCCAGCATTTT.

The chain links TRBV7-6 to TRBJ1-1; D is uncertain. The CDR3 loop spans 15 amino acids. Germline V gene lookup returns CDR1 SGHVS and CDR2 FNYEAQ. V was trimmed by 4 bases and J by 1 base, leaving 13 bases between them. The CDR3 nucleotides read TGTGCCAGCAGCTCGCTAAAGAGTCAGAACACTGAAGCTTTCTTT. Amino acid sequence: CASSSLKSQNTEAFF.

Concerning this clone itself: An end of the junction differs from the germline gene, which may be a read error. The V gene is TRBV11-2, the J gene TRBJ2-1, with D perhaps being TRBD1 or TRBD2 (5 bases each). Germline CDR1 reads SGHAT; CDR2 reads FQNNGV. The length of the CDR3 is 12 residues. Here the CDR3 reads CASSFPGQHLIF. Here the CDR3 DNA reads TGTGCCAGCAGCTTTCCGGGGCAGCACCTTATCTTC.

This clone has just a few counts. The V gene is TRBV3-1 (or the pseudogene TRBV3-2), the J gene TRBJ2-7, with D tentatively TRBD2 (6 bases). Trimming took 4 bases from V and 0 from J, leaving 10 bases between them. The V gene's germline CDR1 is LGHDT and CDR2 YNNKEL (reference sequence). This CDR3 comprises 14 residues. The CDR3: CASSPSAGSYEQYF. As DNA, the CDR3 is TGTGCCAGCAGCCCTAGCGCAGGCTCCTACGAGCAGTACTTC.

This clone was observed a few times. The gene calls are TRBV5-1 and TRBJ1-2; TRBD1 matches at 7 bases. V dropped 6 bases and J dropped 1; count of bases not matched to a gene: 12. From germline, CDR1 is SGHRS and CDR2 YFSETQ. This CDR3 has 16 amino acids. The CDR3 spells CASTLRTGQLNYGYTF. CDR3 nucleotide sequence: TGCGCCAGCACCCTAAGGACAGGCCAGCTTAACTATGGCTACACCTTC. The full variable domain, with the rest looked up from reference TRBV5-1 and TRBJ1-2, is KAGVTQTPRYLIKTRGQQVTLSCSPISGHRSVSWYQQTPGQGLQFLFEYFSETQRNKGNFPGRFSGRQFSNSRSEMNVSTLELGDSALYLCASTLRTGQLNYGYTFGSGTRLTVV.

Comment on this clone: Within the sample, other DNA sequences also encode this same CDR3. The genes are TRBV19 and TRBJ2-1, with no clear D. The CDR3 has 13 amino acids. The germline CDR1 and CDR2 sequences are LNHDA and SQIVND (reference sequence). V lost 3 bases and J 6 bases, leaving 9 bases between the germline ends. CDR3 nucleotide sequence: TGTGCCAGTAGTATCGGGCAGCTCAATGAGCAGTTCTTC. The encoded protein is CASSIGQLNEQFF.

This chain uses TRBV14 with TRBJ2-5; TRBD1 matches at 10 bases. J was trimmed by 5 bases and V by 6 bases; bases with no gene match: 15. The V gene's germline CDR1 is SGHDN and CDR2 FVKESK. There are 17 residues in the CDR3. The CDR3 region is CASSRVGGTGETETQYF. The CDR3 bases are TGTGCCAGCAGTCGGGTAGGAGGGACAGGGGAGACGGAGACCCAGTACTTC.

The chain joins TRBV27 to TRBJ2-3, with TRBD2 matching 7 bases. The CDR3 extends over 15 amino acids. Germline CDR1 reads MNHEY; CDR2 reads SMNVEV (reference sequence). V gave up 2 bases and J gave up 3 bases; unmatched junction bases: 5. CDR3 in DNA: TGTGCCAGCAGTTTAAGGCGGGAGAGGACAGATACGCAGTATTTT. This encodes CASSLRRERTDTQYF.

The chain recombines TRBV5-1 with TRBJ1-5; no definite D call. V was shortened by 2 bases and J by 7 bases, with 10 bases between the two germline ends. The germline CDR1 and CDR2 sequences are SGHRS and YFSETQ. This CDR3 has 13 amino acids. CDR3 amino acids: CASSLGQSQPQHF. DNA for the CDR3: TGCGCCAGCAGCTTAGGGCAATCCCAGCCCCAGCATTTT.

The chain employs TRBV27 and TRBJ2-7; 8 bases match TRBD1. CDR3 length: 13 amino acids. Germline V gene sequence: CDR1 MNHEY, CDR2 SMNVEV (reference sequence). The V segment lost 5 bases and the J segment 6 bases; nucleotides outside the gene matches: 6. As DNA, the CDR3 is TGTGCCAGCAGTGGCCAGGGGGCTTTCGAGCAGTACTTC. This translates into CASSGQGAFEQYF.

The V call is TRBV6-1, the J call TRBJ1-5; D is uncertain. Trimming pared 2 bases from V and 6 bases from J, leaving 8 bases between. The germline CDR1 and CDR2 sequences are MNHNS and SASEGT. CDR3 length equals 13 residues. CDR3 protein: CASSEMGGQPQHF. CDR3 in DNA: TGTGCCAGCAGTGAAATGGGAGGTCAGCCCCAGCATTTT.

The chain links TRBV6-2 or TRBV6-3 to TRBJ2-2; D call uncertain. This CDR3 comprises 14 residues. V was trimmed by 2 bases and J by 5 bases, leaving 9 bases between them. Germline loops: CDR1 MNHEY, CDR2 SVGEGT. CDR3 residues: CASSYPTSTGELFF. CDR3 DNA sequence: TGTGCCAGCAGTTACCCGACTTCGACCGGGGAGCTGTTTTTT.

The chain has TRBV5-1 and TRBJ2-5, with D perhaps TRBD1 (5 bases). V lost 4 bases, J lost 4 bases, and 14 bases lay in between. The CDR3 has 14 residues. Germline V lookup: CDR1 SGHRS, CDR2 YFSETQ. The CDR3 reads CASSGRGSGETQYF. CDR3 coding DNA: TGCGCCAGCAGCGGTAGGGGATCAGGAGAGACCCAGTACTTC.

The chain employs TRBV12-3 or TRBV12-4 and TRBJ1-2, with 10 bases that match TRBD1. This CDR3 has 12 residues. V lost 7 bases to trimming and J lost 5 bases; unmatched junction nucleotides: 1. The CDR3 region is CASTDRGYGYTF. Written as DNA, the CDR3 is TGTGCCAGCACGGACAGGGGGTATGGCTACACCTTC.

The CDR3 DNA reads TGCGCCAGCAGTCCCCGGGCCTACGAGCAGTACTTC. As protein: CASSPRAYEQYF. This chain links TRBV23-1 with TRBJ2-7; D gene ambiguous. TRBV23-1 falls under the ORF class, with uncertain function. Trimming removed 4 bases from V and 2 bases from J, with 6 bases in between. The CDR3 sequence is 12 residues long.

J is TRBJ2-7 and V is TRBV28; 10 nucleotides align to TRBD1. V lost 7 bases, J lost 3 bases, and 12 bases stayed unmatched. This CDR3 has 16 amino acids. CDR1 and CDR2 from the germline V gene are MDHEN and SYDVKM. CDR3 sequence (DNA): TGTGCCAGCACCCCCCCCCGGGACAGGGGCTACTACGAGCAGTACTTC. Its translation: CASTPPRDRGYYEQYF.

J is TRBJ2-7 and V is TRBV25-1; 7 bases are a match to TRBD2. The CDR3 runs to 14 residues. Germline V gene lookup returns CDR1 MGHDK and CDR2 SYGVNS. V lost 4 bases and J lost 0; bases outside the gene matches: 3. The CDR3 DNA follows: TGTGCCAGCAGTGCGCTAGCGGACTCCTACGAGCAGTACTTC. Translated: CASSALADSYEQYF.

The CDR3 protein is CASRIEGEKLFF. The CDR3 region has the DNA TGTGCCAGCAGGATTGAGGGTGAAAAACTGTTTTTT. The J gene is TRBJ1-4, the V gene TRBV28; D unclear. There are 12 residues in the CDR3. Trimming removed 6 bases from V and 7 bases from J, with 9 bases in between. Germline V gene data show CDR1 as MDHEN and CDR2 as SYDVKM.

This chain joins TRBV3-1 (or the pseudogene TRBV3-2) and TRBJ2-3, with TRBD2 identical over 11 bases. CDR1 is LGHDT and CDR2 is YNNKEL in the germline V gene (reference sequence). This CDR3 contains 16 residues. Trimming took 5 bases from V and 4 from J; bases not matched to a gene: 8. CDR3 sequence reads: CASSSVLAGVPDTQYF. The CDR3 nucleotides read TGTGCCAGCAGCAGCGTACTAGCGGGAGTGCCAGATACGCAGTATTTT.

The count of this clone is one. The rearrangement links TRBV11-2 to TRBJ1-5; D gene unclear. This CDR3 spans 13 amino acids. V dropped 0 bases and J dropped 7 bases, with 7 bases sitting between them. Germline values: CDR1 SGHAT, CDR2 FQNNGV. DNA of the CDR3: TGTGCCAGCAGCTTAGATTTAGGCCAGCCCCAGCATTTT. It codes for CASSLDLGQPQHF.